This T cell receptor (beta chain) stems from a study of T-cell reconstitution after alpha-beta-depleted transplantation in children. During its preparation, the TCRbeta library received unique molecular identifiers. TCRdb recomputed calls from the PCR reads with MiXCR, one row per CDR3 protein. The sample records some 520,000 distinct CDR3 sequences, 30% to 35% being singletons. This receptor was identified in a human donor who donated a stem cell graft to a child with aplastic anemia. The sample in question was PBMCs from the stem cell graft donor, obtained from the stem cell graft.

The CDR3 DNA reads TGTGCCAGCAGCTTGACAGAATATGGCTACACCTTC. Residues: CASSLTEYGYTF. The chain employs TRBV12-3 or TRBV12-4 and TRBJ1-2; D possibly corresponds to TRBD1 (5 bases). V was cut by 6 bases and J by 5 bases, with 10 bases left in between. The CDR3 runs to 12 residues.